This T cell receptor (beta chain) was recorded in a study of OX40 agonist ivuxolimab in advanced cancers. Study context: Ivuxolimab, an antibody acting as an agonist of OX40 (CD134), was used to treat patients.

V trimming: 4 bases; J trimming: 3 bases; junction bases outside the gene matches: 5. CDR1 is LNHNV and CDR2 is YYDKDF in the germline V gene (reference sequence). The CDR3 covers 14 residues. Generated by immunoSEQ multiplex PCR, the TCRdb table keeps only in-frame clones and is missing some. The profile shows about 100,000 clones, around 93% of them singletons. The chain uses TRBV15 and TRBJ2-7; 8 nucleotides line up with TRBD1. The TCR comes from an adult with an advanced solid tumor such as melanoma, head and neck, liver or kidney cancer. Sequenced here: CD4+ or CD8+ T cells sorted from blood, sampled in a trial of the OX40 agonist ivuxolimab. The CDR3 sequence is CATSTKQGGYEQYF. The CDR3 nucleotides are TGTGCCACCAGCACCAAACAGGGGGGCTACGAGCAGTACTTC.